The 16 T cell receptor beta chains in this list originate from one sample, sequenced in a study of T-cell reconstitution after alpha-beta-depleted transplantation in children. The authors prepared the TCRbeta library with unique molecular identifiers. TCRdb itself ran the PCR reads through MiXCR, one entry per CDR3 protein. The profile covers hundreds of thousands of distinct CDR3 sequences, with about 14% appearing a single time and around 4.5% taken by the ten largest. This sample comprised PBMCs, obtained from the stem cell graft. The source is a human donor who donated a stem cell graft to a child with Fanconi anemia.

The chain uses TRBV12-3 or TRBV12-4 and TRBJ2-1, with 8 bases that match TRBD1. V trimming: 6 bases; J trimming: 7 bases; junction bases outside the gene matches: 11. There are 15 residues in the CDR3. The CDR3 DNA is TGTGCCAGCAGCGGACAGGGAAAGAAGGGGAATGAGCAGTTCTTC. As protein: CASSGQGKKGNEQFF.

V is TRBV20-1 and J is TRBJ1-3; D call uncertain. From germline, CDR1 is DFQATT and CDR2 SNEGSKA (reference sequence). The CDR3 extends over 15 amino acids. V shed 0 bases and J shed 0 bases, with 9 bases lying between them. CDR3 region: CSARDKDSSGNTIYF. The CDR3 nucleotides are TGCAGTGCTAGAGATAAGGATTCCTCTGGAAACACCATATATTTT.

The V and J genes are TRBV6-1 and TRBJ1-4, with D unclear. The V gene's germline CDR1 is MNHNS and CDR2 SASEGT. CDR3 length: 14 residues. V lost 7 bases to trimming and J lost 8 bases, with 17 bases between them. As DNA, the CDR3 is TGTGCCAGCAAAATAGCCGAGGGAATCGAAAAACTGTTTTTT. Protein: CASKIAEGIEKLFF.

This clonotype was seen only a few times. This rearrangement joins TRBV7-2 to TRBJ1-5, with 7 positions matching TRBD1. The CDR3 has 15 amino acids. CDR1 SGHTA and CDR2 FQGNSA come from the germline V gene. Trimming took 5 bases from V and 5 from J; bases not matched to a gene: 9. The CDR3 DNA follows: TGTGCCAGCAGCCCGGAACAGGGGAGGGATCAGCCCCAGCATTTT. It yields the protein CASSPEQGRDQPQHF.

The chain joins TRBV6-2 or TRBV6-3 to TRBJ2-7; possible D gene TRBD1, 6 bases. The germline V gene encodes CDR1 MNHEY and CDR2 SVGEGT. The ends were cut back, 8 bases at V and 0 bases at J, with 11 bases in the middle. The CDR3 loop spans 13 amino acids. The CDR3 loop reads CASASGASYEQYF. As DNA, the CDR3 is TGTGCCAGCGCATCAGGGGCCTCCTACGAGCAGTACTTC.

The CDR3 spells CASSLRGNSRAFF. For the CDR3, the DNA is TGTGCCAGCAGTTTAAGGGGGAACAGTCGAGCTTTCTTT. The chain uses TRBV12-3 or TRBV12-4 and TRBJ1-1, with D perhaps matching TRBD1 (6 bases). The V end lost 2 bases, the J end lost 10 bases, and 14 bases lay between the germline ends. The CDR3 has 13 residues.

The chain recombines TRBV7-9 with TRBJ2-5, with 8 bases that match TRBD1. Germline V CDR1 and CDR2: SEHNR, FQNEAQ (reference sequence). The CDR3 extends over 16 amino acids. J gave up 4 bases and V 5 bases, and 12 bases lay outside the gene matches. CDR3 protein: CASSLIFRTGRETQYF. In DNA, the CDR3 is TGTGCCAGCAGCCTCATCTTCCGGACAGGGCGAGAGACCCAGTACTTC.

This clonotype appeared a few times. The chain employs TRBV12-3 or TRBV12-4 and TRBJ2-1; D might be TRBD1 (6 bases). Trimming removed 6 bases at V and 2 bases at J, with 11 bases between. The CDR3 is 14 amino acids. The CDR3 sequence: CASSVTGTYNEQFF. In DNA, the CDR3 is TGTGCCAGCAGCGTGACAGGAACCTACAATGAGCAGTTCTTC.

The chain carries TRBV18 and TRBJ2-3; TRBD2 agrees at 8 bases. Germline CDR1 KGHSH, CDR2 LQKENI. The V and J ends lost 3 bases and 1 base, in that order; junction bases with no gene match: 6. The CDR3 runs to 16 residues. CDR3 in amino acids: CASSPPGAGGTDTQYF. Written as DNA, the CDR3 is TGTGCCAGCTCACCTCCGGGAGCGGGGGGCACAGATACGCAGTATTTT.

This clonotype occurred a few times. The chain employs TRBV20-1 and TRBJ2-3; 11 nucleotides match TRBD2. Germline V gives CDR1 DFQATT, CDR2 SNEGSKA (reference sequence). The CDR3 runs 17 residues. The CDR3 is CSVLHGGLAESTDTQYF. CDR3 sequence (DNA): TGCAGCGTTCTACATGGGGGACTAGCGGAGAGCACAGATACGCAGTATTTT.

In this sample, this clonotype turned up many times. The chain has TRBV10-3 and TRBJ1-1, with TRBD1 as a possible D gene (5 bases). V gave up 7 bases and J gave up 4 bases, with 16 bases separating them. Germline V lookup: CDR1 ENHRY, CDR2 SYGVKD. The CDR3 runs to 14 residues. CDR3 residues: CAITWQSGSTEAFF. The CDR3 bases are TGTGCCATCACTTGGCAGTCAGGGTCCACTGAAGCTTTCTTT.

This chain connects TRBV12-3 or TRBV12-4 to TRBJ1-1; perhaps TRBD1 as D (6 bases). Trimming cost V 7 bases and J 7 bases, with 16 bases left between them. The CDR3 runs 13 residues. DNA for the CDR3: TGTGCCAGCACCATAAATCAAGGGGGTGAAGCTTTCTTT. As protein: CASTINQGGEAFF.

The chain joins TRBV20-1 to TRBJ1-2; perhaps TRBD1 as D (5 bases). The CDR3 covers 12 residues. With 3 bases removed from V and 8 bases from J, the gap between germline ends came to 13 bases. Germline assignment: CDR1 DFQATT and CDR2 SNEGSKA (reference sequence). In DNA form, the CDR3 reads TGCAGTGCTAGTTCAGGGATCGGCGGCTACACCTTC. Translating gives CSASSGIGGYTF.

The sample holds many counts of this clonotype. This chain uses TRBV5-6 with TRBJ2-5; TRBD2 agrees at 7 bases. This CDR3 comprises 15 residues. Looked up from germline, CDR1 is SGHDT and CDR2 is YYEEEE. J lost 3 bases, V lost 5 bases, and 10 bases had no gene match. CDR3: CASREEHGTKETQYF. DNA for the CDR3: TGTGCCAGCAGAGAAGAACACGGGACTAAAGAGACCCAGTACTTC.

This clonotype showed up just a few times. The V call is TRBV5-6, the J call TRBJ2-1; weak D call: TRBD2 (6 bases). The V gene's germline CDR1 is SGHDT and CDR2 YYEEEE. The germline V and J ends were trimmed by 4 bases and 9 bases, with 14 bases remaining between them. The CDR3 contains 13 residues. The CDR3 region has the DNA TGTGCCAGCAGCCACGGGACTCCTGCTGAGCAGTTCTTC. It is translated as CASSHGTPAEQFF.

This clonotype was counted only a few times. The V call is TRBV11-1, the J call TRBJ2-2; D may be TRBD2 (6 bases). From germline, CDR1 is SGHAT and CDR2 FQDESV (reference sequence). With 11 bases removed from V and 5 bases from J, the gap between germline ends came to 15 bases. This CDR3 spans 13 amino acids. CDR3 nucleotides: TGTGCCTGTTTAGGGACTTCTACCGGGGAGCTGTTTTTT. It translates to CACLGTSTGELFF.